The rows below give T cell receptor beta chains drawn from one sample of a study of blood T cell repertoires in COVID-19. The repertoire was sequenced with immunoSEQ multiplex PCR; TCRdb's copy has only in-frame clones and lacks some. Of 80,000 to 90,000 clones in the sample, roughly 90% were seen once. Sequenced material: peripheral blood. The receptors derive from an elderly man with active or convalescent COVID-19. Each CDR3 is given with its conserved first and last residue. Each record gives: clone size, J gene, V gene, D gene, CDR3 protein, CDR3 DNA. D genes are given only for firm matches. For some rows the clone size is stated as once, few or many, or as a class when expanded; others skip it.

NA	TRBJ1-1	TRBV27	NA	CASSLSGGRLDTEAFF	TGTGCCAGCAGTTTATCGGGGGGGAGACTTGACACTGAAGCTTTCTTT
NA	TRBJ1-4	TRBV7-9	NA	CASSLGIGGGNEKLFF	TGTGCCAGCAGCTTAGGGATAGGAGGAGGTAATGAAAAACTGTTTTTT
NA	TRBJ2-5	TRBV28	TRBD2	CANSPSGSGTQYF	TGTGCCAACTCGCCTAGCGGGAGTGGGACCCAGTACTTC
NA	TRBJ2-1	TRBV11-1	NA	CASSKPGVTYNEQFF	TGTGCCAGCAGCAAACCAGGGGTCACCTACAATGAGCAGTTCTTC
NA	TRBJ2-1	TRBV2	TRBD2	CASSDLAVKGLAGGYNEQFF	TGTGCCAGCAGTGATCTAGCGGTAAAGGGACTAGCGGGAGGTTACAATGAGCAGTTCTTC
NA	TRBJ2-3	TRBV11-3	TRBD2	CASSRTSGGTDTQYF	TGTGCCAGCAGCCGGACTAGCGGGGGCACAGATACGCAGTATTTT
NA	TRBJ2-7	TRBV7-2	NA	CASSTQRPAYEQYF	TGTGCCAGCAGCACCCAGCGGCCCGCCTACGAGCAGTACTTC
NA	TRBJ2-7	TRBV12-5	NA	CASSPPGYEQYF	TGTGCTAGCTCCCCCCCGGGGTACGAGCAGTACTTC
NA	TRBJ2-3	TRBV7-9	NA	CASSLAGPTDTQYF	TGTGCCAGCAGCTTAGCGGGGCCCACAGATACGCAGTATTTT
NA	TRBJ2-2	TRBV5-1	NA	CASSTGHYTGELFF	TGCGCCAGCAGCACCGGACACTACACCGGGGAGCTGTTTTTT
NA	TRBJ1-2	TRBV3-1/TRBV3-2	TRBD1	CASSRTGSGYTF	TGTGCCAGCAGCCGGACAGGTTCCGGCTACACCTTC
NA	TRBJ2-2	TRBV6-5	TRBD1	CAGQGANTGELFF	TGTGCCGGACAGGGCGCGAACACCGGGGAGCTGTTTTTT
NA	TRBJ2-6	TRBV11-2	NA	CASSFIAGANVLTF	TGTGCCAGCAGCTTTATAGCTGGGGCCAACGTCCTGACTTTC
NA	TRBJ2-5	TRBV2	NA	CATGLNQETQYF	TGTGCCACAGGACTGAACCAAGAGACCCAGTACTTC
NA	TRBJ1-2	TRBV5-6	TRBD1	CASSFTRDSYGYTF	TGTGCCAGCAGCTTTACCCGGGACAGCTATGGCTACACCTTC
NA	TRBJ2-7	TRBV5-1	TRBD1	CASSWTGTGALSEQYF	TGCGCCAGCAGCTGGACCGGGACAGGGGCTTTAAGCGAGCAGTACTTC
NA	TRBJ1-5	TRBV4-3	NA	CASSQDYHQPQHF	TGCGCCAGCAGCCAGGACTACCATCAGCCCCAGCATTTT
once	TRBJ2-3	TRBV6-2/TRBV6-3	TRBD1	CASSSRTGMSTDTQYF	TGTGCCAGCAGTTCCCGGACAGGGATGAGCACAGATACGCAGTATTTT
NA	TRBJ1-3	TRBV7-2	TRBD1	CASSSTGVSGNTIYF	TGTGCCAGCAGCTCGACAGGGGTCTCTGGAAACACCATATATTTT
NA	TRBJ2-1	TRBV24-1	TRBD1	CATSDGTGPYNEQFF	TGTGCCACCAGTGATGGGACAGGGCCCTACAATGAGCAGTTCTTC
once	TRBJ2-7	TRBV5-1	TRBD2	CASRERTSGGEQYF	TGCGCCAGCAGAGAACGGACTAGCGGGGGCGAGCAGTACTTC
NA	TRBJ2-1	TRBV5-4	TRBD2	CASSLTSGFYNEQFF	TGTGCCAGCAGCTTGACTAGCGGGTTTTACAATGAGCAGTTCTTC